These 11 T cell receptor beta chains were sequenced from one sample in a study of cytotoxic CD8 clonotypes in ibrutinib-treated CLL. Sequenced by immunoSEQ multiplex PCR; TCRdb stores in-frame clones only, minus some. The sample includes some 150,000 clones, over 60% of them seen just once. Sequencing used PBMCs, obtained after 12 months of ibrutinib treatment. These receptors originate from a human donor with chronic lymphocytic leukemia.

In its sample, this clone was seen a few times. V is TRBV11-2 and J is TRBJ2-7; the D is unclear. V shed 2 bases and J shed 6 bases, with 17 bases lying between them. The germline CDR1 and CDR2 sequences are SGHAT and FQNNGV. This CDR3 has 15 residues. CDR3 DNA sequence: TGTGCCAGCAGCTTACAGTTTGCGGCTGGGTCCGAGCAGTACTTC. Its protein product is CASSLQFAAGSEQYF.

The rearrangement uses TRBV7-8 and TRBJ2-2; 7 bases map to TRBD1. V dropped 1 base and J dropped 2; count of bases not matched to a gene: 4. The CDR3 extends over 16 amino acids. Germline loops: CDR1 SGHVS, CDR2 FQNEAQ. CDR3 in DNA: TGTGCCAGCAGCTTAGTCGACAGGGAAAACACCGGGGAGCTGTTTTTT. This translates into CASSLVDRENTGELFF.

This clone was picked up a small number of times. V is TRBV10-3 and J is TRBJ2-7, with D unresolved. Germline loops: CDR1 ENHRY, CDR2 SYGVKD. The length of the CDR3 is 14 residues. The V and J ends lost 1 base and 2 bases respectively, with 9 bases between them. CDR3 DNA sequence: TGTGCCATCAGTGAGTACCTAGGTACCTACGAGCAGTACTTC. Translating it yields CAISEYLGTYEQYF.

The rearrangement joins TRBV2 to TRBJ2-3, with D perhaps matching TRBD1 or TRBD2 (6 bases each). The CDR3 extends over 11 amino acids. Germline values: CDR1 SNHLY, CDR2 FYNNEI. Trimming shortened V by 5 bases and J by 10 bases, and 10 bases separated the two germline ends. The CDR3 region has the DNA TGTGCCAGCAGTTACAGGGAGGCGCAGTATTTT. This translates into CASSYREAQYF.

This clone was counted a few times. The gene calls are TRBV11-2 and TRBJ2-7; 7 bases match TRBD1. The CDR3 totals 15 residues. The V gene's germline CDR1 is SGHAT and CDR2 FQNNGV. Germline trimming cut 2 bases from V and 2 bases from J; bases unmatched to any gene: 6. CDR3: CASSLPGTAPYEQYF. The DNA of the CDR3 is TGTGCCAGCAGCTTACCCGGGACAGCACCCTACGAGCAGTACTTC.

The J gene is TRBJ1-1, the V gene TRBV11-2; unclear D gene. The germline gives CDR1 SGHAT, CDR2 FQNNGV. V lost 5 bases to trimming and J lost 1 base, with 11 bases between them. The CDR3 extends over 14 amino acids. The CDR3 DNA reads TGTGCCAGCAGCGCCGCACGAGGGAACACTGAAGCTTTCTTT. Its protein product is CASSAARGNTEAFF.

This chain uses TRBV7-9 with TRBJ2-7; D may be TRBD1 (6 bases). From germline, CDR1 is SEHNR and CDR2 FQNEAQ (reference sequence). V was shortened by 1 base and J by 8 bases, with 15 bases between the two germline ends. This CDR3 region has 14 residues. The CDR3 region is CASSLGGQPIKQYF. The CDR3 bases are TGTGCCAGCAGCTTAGGTGGACAGCCTATCAAGCAGTACTTC.

V is TRBV4-1 and J is TRBJ2-7, with D possibly matching TRBD1 (5 bases). V was cut by 1 base and J by 3 bases, with 10 bases left in between. This CDR3 spans 14 amino acids. Per germline, CDR1 MGHRA and CDR2 YSYEKL. The chain's CDR3 is CASSQVGRVYEQYF. DNA for the CDR3: TGCGCCAGCAGCCAAGTAGGCAGGGTCTACGAGCAGTACTTC.

This sequence joins TRBV6-5 and TRBJ2-7, with D tentatively TRBD2 (6 bases). The V end was cut by 0 bases, the J end by 2 bases, with 11 bases between. The V gene's germline CDR1 is MNHEY and CDR2 SVGAGI. The CDR3 covers 15 residues. The CDR3 reads CASSYSSSVTYEQYF. The CDR3 region has the DNA TGTGCCAGCAGTTACTCCTCTAGCGTAACCTACGAGCAGTACTTC.

The genes are TRBV9 and TRBJ1-1, with D maybe TRBD1 (5 bases). Germline CDR1 and CDR2: SGDLS and YYNGEE. Trimming left V 0 bases short and J 3 bases short, with 12 bases between. The CDR3 is made up of 15 amino acids. The CDR3 nucleotides read TGTGCCAGCAGCGTAGACGGCAGGGTATACACTGAAGCTTTCTTT. Protein: CASSVDGRVYTEAFF.

This chain links TRBV11-2 with TRBJ2-1, with a possible D match to TRBD2 (6 bases). The CDR3 sequence is 15 residues long. V gave up 1 base and J gave up 2 bases, with 9 bases separating them. The V gene's germline CDR1 is SGHAT and CDR2 FQNNGV. For the CDR3, the DNA is TGTGCCAGCAGCTTAGCCCGGAGGGCCTACAATGAGCAGTTCTTC. It encodes CASSLARRAYNEQFF.